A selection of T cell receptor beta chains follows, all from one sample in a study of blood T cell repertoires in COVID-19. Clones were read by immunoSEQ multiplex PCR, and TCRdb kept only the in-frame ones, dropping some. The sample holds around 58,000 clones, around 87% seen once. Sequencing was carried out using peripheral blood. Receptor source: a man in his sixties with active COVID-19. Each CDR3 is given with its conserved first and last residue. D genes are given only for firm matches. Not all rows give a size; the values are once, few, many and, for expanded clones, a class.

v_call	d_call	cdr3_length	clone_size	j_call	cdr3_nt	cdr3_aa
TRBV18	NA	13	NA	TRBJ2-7	TGTGCCAGCTCACGGGTAGAGGGCTACGAGCAGTACTTC	CASSRVEGYEQYF
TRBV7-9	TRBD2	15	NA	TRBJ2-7	TGTGCCAGCAGCTCCGGGACTAGCGGACTCTACGAGCAGTACTTC	CASSSGTSGLYEQYF
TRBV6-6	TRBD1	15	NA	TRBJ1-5	TGTGCCAGCACCGGAGGACAGGGTATGTGGCAGCCCCAGCATTTT	CASTGGQGMWQPQHF
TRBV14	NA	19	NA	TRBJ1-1	TGTGCCAGCAGCCATAAACAGGGACCGCTCCCCCAATCGAACACTGAAGCTTTCTTT	CASSHKQGPLPQSNTEAFF
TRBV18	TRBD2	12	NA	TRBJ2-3	TGTGCCAGCTCGGGACTACGAGATACGCAGTATTTT	CASSGLRDTQYF
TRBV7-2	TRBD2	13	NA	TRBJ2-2	TGTGCCAGCAGGCTTGCGGGAGCCGGGGAGCTGTTTTTT	CASRLAGAGELFF
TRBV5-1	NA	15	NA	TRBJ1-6	TGCGCCAGCAGCTTGGAGGGAGCCTTTAATTCACCCCTCCACTTT	CASSLEGAFNSPLHF
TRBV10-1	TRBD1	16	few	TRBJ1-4	TGCGCCAGCAGGGGACAGGGGGGTGGAACTAATGAAAAACTGTTTTTT	CASRGQGGGTNEKLFF
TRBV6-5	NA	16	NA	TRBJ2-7	TGTGCCAGCAGTTACTCGAGTGGGAGGCGTACCTACGAGCAGTACTTC	CASSYSSGRRTYEQYF
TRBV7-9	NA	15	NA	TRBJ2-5	TGTGCCAGCAGCCCCTCAGTGTCGGGGGTCGAGACCCAGTACTTC	CASSPSVSGVETQYF
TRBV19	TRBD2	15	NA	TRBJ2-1	TGTGCCAGTACTTTAAGCGGGGGGAACCACAATGAGCAGTTCTTC	CASTLSGGNHNEQFF
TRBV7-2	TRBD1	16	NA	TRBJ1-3	TGTGCCAGCAGCTTGGGCCCAGGGGGCGAGGGAAACACCATATATTTT	CASSLGPGGEGNTIYF
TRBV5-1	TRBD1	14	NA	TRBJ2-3	TGCGCCAGCAGCTCAACAGGGGTGGCAGATACGCAGTATTTT	CASSSTGVADTQYF
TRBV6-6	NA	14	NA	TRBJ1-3	TGTGCCAGCAGTTCCGGGACACCGACGGGCACCATATATTTT	CASSSGTPTGTIYF
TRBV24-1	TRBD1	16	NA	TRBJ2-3	TGTGCCACCAGTGACCAGACAGGGTGGAGGACAGATACGCAGTATTTT	CATSDQTGWRTDTQYF
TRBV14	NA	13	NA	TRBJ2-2	TGTGCCAGCAGCGGGGGGTACACCGGGGAGCTGTTTTTT	CASSGGYTGELFF
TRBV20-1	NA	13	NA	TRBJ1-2	TGCAGTGCTAGTCACACAGGCATGAATGGCTACACCTTC	CSASHTGMNGYTF
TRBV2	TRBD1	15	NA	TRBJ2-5	TGTGCCAGCAGTGATTTCGGGACAGGGTATGAGACCCAGTACTTC	CASSDFGTGYETQYF
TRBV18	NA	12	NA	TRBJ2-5	TGTGCCAGCTCCCGACAGGTCGAGACCCAGTACTTC	CASSRQVETQYF
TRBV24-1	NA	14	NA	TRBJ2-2	TGTGCCACCAGTGCTTCGAGGAACACCGGGGAGCTGTTTTTT	CATSASRNTGELFF
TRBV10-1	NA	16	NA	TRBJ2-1	TGCGCCAGCAGTGTCAGGGGTGGACTTAATGCCGTTGAGCAGTTCTTC	CASSVRGGLNAVEQFF
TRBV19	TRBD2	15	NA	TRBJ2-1	TGTGCCAGTAGCCTACTAGCGGGAGGGCCGAATGAGCAGTTCTTC	CASSLLAGGPNEQFF
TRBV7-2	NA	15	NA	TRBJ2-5	TGTGCCAGCAGTGCTAGAAGGGAGTACCAAGAGACCCAGTACTTC	CASSARREYQETQYF
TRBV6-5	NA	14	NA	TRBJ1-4	TGTGCCAGCAGTTTTCGAGGGTCGTCACAAAAACTGTTTTTT	CASSFRGSSQKLFF
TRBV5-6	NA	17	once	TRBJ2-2	TGTGCCAGCAGCTTGGTGGCTCTACTAGCGAACACCGGGGAGCTGTTTTTT	CASSLVALLANTGELFF
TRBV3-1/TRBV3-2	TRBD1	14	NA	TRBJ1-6	TGTGCCAGCAGCGCCGGGACAGGGCATTCACCCCTCCACTTT	CASSAGTGHSPLHF
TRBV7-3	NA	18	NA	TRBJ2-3	TGTGCCAGCAGCTTAGAAGGGGCGGGGGCAGGGAGACCAGATACGCAGTATTTT	CASSLEGAGAGRPDTQYF
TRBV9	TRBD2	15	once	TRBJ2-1	TGTGCCAGCAGCGTAGTAGGGGACTACTACAATGAGCAGTTCTTC	CASSVVGDYYNEQFF
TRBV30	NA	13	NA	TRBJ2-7	TGTGCCTGGAGAAAGGGGTATGGGGCCGAGCAGTACTTC	CAWRKGYGAEQYF
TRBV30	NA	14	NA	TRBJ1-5	TGTGCCTGGAGTGTAGGAGGGGGCAATCAGCCCCAGCATTTT	CAWSVGGGNQPQHF
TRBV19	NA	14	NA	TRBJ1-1	TGTGCCAGTAGTAGGACTTCCCGCGACACTGAAGCTTTCTTT	CASSRTSRDTEAFF
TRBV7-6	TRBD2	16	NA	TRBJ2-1	TGTGCCAGCAGCTTAGGGTCTAGCGGGTCTTACAATGAGCAGTTCTTC	CASSLGSSGSYNEQFF
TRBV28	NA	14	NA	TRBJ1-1	TGTGCCAGCCCCCCAGACGGCGGAATAGCTGAAGCTTTCTTT	CASPPDGGIAEAFF
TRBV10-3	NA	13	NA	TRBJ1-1	TGTGCCATCAGCGCCGGACAAACGGGGGGAGCTTTCTTT	CAISAGQTGGAFF
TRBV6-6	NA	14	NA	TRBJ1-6	TGTGCCAGCAGTTACAGGGAGACGAATTCACCCCTCCACTTT	CASSYRETNSPLHF
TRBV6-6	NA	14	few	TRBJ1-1	TGTGCCAGCAGTTACTCGGAGGGGAACACTGAAGCTTTCTTT	CASSYSEGNTEAFF
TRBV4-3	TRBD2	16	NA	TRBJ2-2	TGCGCCAGCAGCCAAGATCGGGGGACTACCATCGGGGAGCTGTTTTTT	CASSQDRGTTIGELFF
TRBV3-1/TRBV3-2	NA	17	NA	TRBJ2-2	TGTGCCAGCAGCCAAGCGTGGCGGGTATCGGGAACCGGGGAGCTGTTTTTT	CASSQAWRVSGTGELFF
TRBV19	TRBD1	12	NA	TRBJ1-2	TGTGCCAGTAGTATGGACAGGGTCGGCTACACCTTC	CASSMDRVGYTF
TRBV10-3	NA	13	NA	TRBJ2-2	TGTGCCATCGAGGCGGGAAACACCGGGGAGCTGTTTTTT	CAIEAGNTGELFF
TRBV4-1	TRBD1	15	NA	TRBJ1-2	TGCGCCAGCAGCCAAGATGACAGGGTCAACTATGGCTACACCTTC	CASSQDDRVNYGYTF
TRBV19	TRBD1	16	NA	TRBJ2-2	TGTGCCAGTAGTGACAGGGAAAAGGTTGACACCGGGGAGCTGTTTTTT	CASSDREKVDTGELFF
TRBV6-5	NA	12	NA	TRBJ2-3	TGTGCCAGCAGAGATCGGGGAGATACGCAGTATTTT	CASRDRGDTQYF
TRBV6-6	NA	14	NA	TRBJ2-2	TGTGCCAGCAGTTACTCGACGGAGACCGGGGAGCTGTTTTTT	CASSYSTETGELFF
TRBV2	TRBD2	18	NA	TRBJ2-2	TGTGCCAGCAGTGATGTTGGAGTGCGGGGGGCCTACACCGGGGAGCTGTTTTTT	CASSDVGVRGAYTGELFF
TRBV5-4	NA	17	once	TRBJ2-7	TGTGCCAGCAGCTTGGGGAGGGGTTTAATGAATCCCTACGAGCAGTACTTC	CASSLGRGLMNPYEQYF
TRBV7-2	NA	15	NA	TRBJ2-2	TGTGCCAGCAGCTCACAGGGCCCTGAGGCCGGGGAGCTGTTTTTT	CASSSQGPEAGELFF
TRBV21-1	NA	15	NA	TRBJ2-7	TGTGCCAGCAGCTCCCGGGACAGGGTCCCCTACGAGCAGTACTTC	CASSSRDRVPYEQYF
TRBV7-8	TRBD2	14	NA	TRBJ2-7	TGTGCCAGCAGCTTAGATCTGGGACTAGTTTCGCAGTACTTC	CASSLDLGLVSQYF
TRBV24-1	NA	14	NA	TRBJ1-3	TGTGCCACCGCCCCAGGGGTGACTGGAAACACCATATATTTT	CATAPGVTGNTIYF
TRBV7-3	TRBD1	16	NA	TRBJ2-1	TGTGCCAGCAGCTTAATGGGACAGAGCTCCTACAATGAGCAGTTCTTC	CASSLMGQSSYNEQFF
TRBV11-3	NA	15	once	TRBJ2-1	TGTGCCAGCAGCTTAGGCCCGAGCTCCTACAATGAGCAGTTCTTC	CASSLGPSSYNEQFF
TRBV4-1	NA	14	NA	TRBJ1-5	TGCGCCAGCAGCCAAGGTTGGGGGGATCAGCCCCAGCATTTT	CASSQGWGDQPQHF
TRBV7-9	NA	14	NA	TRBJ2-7	TGTGCCAGCAGCCTCGACAGGCCGTCCTACGAGCAGTACTTC	CASSLDRPSYEQYF